Described below is a single T cell receptor (beta chain) sequence and its context. The data belong to a study of cytomegalovirus exposure and HLA in healthy donors. The CDR3 spans 15 residues. J was trimmed by 9 bases and V by 4 bases; bases with no gene match: 10. CDR1 and CDR2 from the germline V gene are SGHTA and FQGNSA. The PCR had 60 Vbeta and 13 Jbeta primers. The protocol was immunoSEQ multiplex PCR, while the TCRdb copy is restricted to in-frame clones and leaves out a portion. The sample lists about 200,000 clones; roughly 77% were seen once. The source material was PBMCs. The gene calls are TRBV7-2 and TRBJ2-1; 9 bases are a match to TRBD2. The sequence was collected from a male donor in good health and CMV-seropositive. The DNA for the CDR3 is TGTGCCAGCAGCTGGGATAGCGGGAGCCGTTTTGAGCAGTTCTTC. Its translation is CASSWDSGSRFEQFF.